The clone carrying this T cell receptor beta chain was detected ten times or more. Amplified TCR beta CDR3 regions came from RNA transcripts. Carried out on the TCR CDR3, a first-round RT-PCR used the HTBI primer set. TCRdb passed the multiplex PCR reads through MiXCR, listing each CDR3 protein once. The sample shows fewer than 650,000 distinct CDR3 sequences, 12% to 15% of them seen only once. The source of the sample is a study of T cells in Graves' hyperthyroidism and ophthalmopathy. The CDR3 is 17 amino acids. J gave up 1 base and V 6 bases, and 12 bases lay outside the gene matches. Germline V gene data show CDR1 as WSHSY and CDR2 as SAAADI. When ophthalmopathy did not progress within 18 months, Graves' hyperthyroidism was considered stable. Those patients with uncontrolled infection, other autoimmune disease, pregnancy or lactation were excluded. PBMCs were collected from an approximately 9.3 ml volume of fresh peripheral blood.

Sequences were obtained from blood. The chain is built from TRBV10-2 and TRBJ2-5; 9 bases are a match to TRBD2. The TCR originated in a woman in her thirties or forties with Graves' hyperthyroidism. The CDR3, as DNA: TGCGCCAGCAGACCAGAGTGGGCTAGCGGGGCCCAAGAGACCCAGTACTTC. Encoded protein: CASRPEWASGAQETQYF.